Below, 20 T cell receptor beta chains from the same sample are listed, as sequenced in a study of blood T cell repertoires in COVID-19. Some clones are missing from TCRdb's copy, which holds only in-frame ones; the method was immunoSEQ multiplex PCR. The top ten hold roughly 1.3% of the sample, which has fewer than 45,000 clones, over 70% seen once. What was sequenced was peripheral blood. The receptors here all came from a woman between 40 and 55 years old with acute or convalescent COVID-19.

The DNA for the CDR3 is TGTGCCAGCAGCTTAGGGAGGGCAGCTTTGAACACTGAAGCTTTCTTT. This encodes CASSLGRAALNTEAFF. The gene calls are TRBV7-2 and TRBJ1-1; D ambiguous. The germline V and J ends were trimmed by 1 base and 0 bases, with 12 bases remaining between them. Germline CDR1 and CDR2: SGHTA and FQGNSA. The CDR3 is 16 amino acids. The full variable domain, in which reference TRBV7-2 and TRBJ1-1 provide the parts outside the CDR3, is GAGVSQSPSNKVTEKGKDVELRCDPISGHTALYWYRQSLGQGLEFLIYFQGNSAPDKSGLPSDRFSAERTGGSVSTLTIQRTQQEDSAVYLCASSLGRAALNTEAFFGQGTRLTVV.

The chain links TRBV7-2 to TRBJ2-5; a weak D match, TRBD2 (7 bases). Germline-derived CDR1 and CDR2 are SGHTA and FQGNSA. The CDR3 runs to 15 residues. The V gene lost 7 bases and the J gene lost 7 bases, with 22 bases spanning the gap. The CDR3 loop reads CASTEGGQFEGTQYF. In DNA form, the CDR3 reads TGTGCCAGCACCGAGGGGGGGCAGTTCGAAGGGACCCAGTACTTC.

CDR3 bases: TGTGCCAGCAGCGTGACTAGCGGACCCTCCTACGAGCAGTACTTC. Amino acids: CASSVTSGPSYEQYF. The chain is built from TRBV7-8 and TRBJ2-7; 9 bases align to TRBD2. CDR1 SGHVS and CDR2 FQNEAQ come from the germline V gene. The CDR3 sequence is 15 residues long. J lost 0 bases, V lost 5 bases, and 5 bases had no gene match.

The genes are TRBV29-1 and TRBJ1-1, with no clear D. V lost 3 bases and J 6 bases, leaving 11 bases between the germline ends. This CDR3 comprises 12 residues. CDR1 is SQVTM and CDR2 is ANQGSEA in the germline V gene. The CDR3 coding sequence is TGCAGCGTTGATGAGGCGCCGGCTGAAGCTTTCTTT. Its translation is CSVDEAPAEAFF. Looking up the rest from reference TRBV29-1 and TRBJ1-1 gives the full variable domain: SAVISQKPSRDICQRGTSLTIQCQVDSQVTMMFWYRQQPGQSLTLIATANQGSEATYESGFVIDKFPISRPNLTFSTLTVSNMSPEDSSIYLCSVDEAPAEAFFGQGTRLTVV.

Only a few counts were recorded for this clone. This chain uses TRBV27 with TRBJ1-2; possible D gene TRBD1, 5 bases. Trimming removed 3 bases from V and 2 bases from J, with 10 bases in between. Per germline, CDR1 MNHEY and CDR2 SMNVEV (reference sequence). CDR3 length: 14 residues. The CDR3 protein is CASSFSKGNYGYTF. The CDR3 region has the DNA TGTGCCAGCAGTTTCTCGAAGGGGAACTATGGCTACACCTTC.

The chain is built from TRBV7-9 and TRBJ1-5, with TRBD1 as a possible D gene (6 bases). V dropped 4 bases and J dropped 0 bases, with 10 bases sitting between them. The CDR3 spans 15 residues. Germline loops: CDR1 SEHNR, CDR2 FQNEAQ (reference sequence). For the CDR3, the DNA is TGTGCCAGCAGCTCAGGGGAGTATAGCAATCAGCCCCAGCATTTT. Its protein is CASSSGEYSNQPQHF.

V and J are TRBV28 and TRBJ1-4, with 7 bases that match TRBD1. CDR3 length: 14 amino acids. The germline V gene encodes CDR1 MDHEN and CDR2 SYDVKM. Trimming cost V 4 bases and J 3 bases; bases outside gene matches: 2. The CDR3 spells CASSSTGPNEKLFF. The CDR3 DNA follows: TGTGCCAGCAGTTCGACAGGGCCTAATGAAAAACTGTTTTTT.

V and J are TRBV4-1 and TRBJ1-1; 7 nucleotides match TRBD1. With V trimmed by 1 base and J by 1 base, 0 bases remained unmatched. Germline V lookup: CDR1 MGHRA, CDR2 YSYEKL. CDR3 size: 14 residues. The CDR3 sequence is CASSQAGGNTEAFF. In nucleotides, the CDR3 is TGCGCCAGCAGCCAAGCAGGGGGGAACACTGAAGCTTTCTTT.

V gene TRBV19 combines with J gene TRBJ1-5, with 7 bases matching TRBD1. CDR3 length: 13 residues. Trimming took 7 bases from V and 5 from J; bases not matched to a gene: 5. Germline loops: CDR1 LNHDA, CDR2 SQIVND (reference sequence). In nucleotides, the CDR3 is TGTGCCAGTAAGGCACAGGGGCATCAGCCCCAGCATTTT. Encoded protein: CASKAQGHQPQHF. The entire variable domain, with the rest obtained from reference TRBV19 and TRBJ1-5, is as follows: DGGITQSPKYLFRKEGQNVTLSCEQNLNHDAMYWYRQDPGQGLRLIYYSQIVNDFQKGDIAEGYSVSREKKESFPLTVTSAQKNPTAFYLCASKAQGHQPQHFGDGTRLSIL.

The V call is TRBV5-1, the J call TRBJ2-3; a possible D gene is TRBD2 (6 bases). CDR1 SGHRS and CDR2 YFSETQ come from the germline V gene. Trimming removed 0 bases from V and 4 bases from J, with 9 bases in between. The CDR3 spans 14 residues. The CDR3 protein is CASSLVWEADTQYF. The CDR3 nucleotides read TGCGCCAGCAGCTTGGTTTGGGAGGCAGATACGCAGTATTTT.

Concerning this clone: One junction end does not reproduce the germline sequence, and a read error may be involved. The genes are TRBV9 and TRBJ1-2; no definite D call. This CDR3 comprises 14 residues. Germline assignment: CDR1 SGDLS and CDR2 YYNGEE. This CDR3 reads CAGSPGPNFYGYTF. CDR3 bases: TGTGCCGGCAGCCCAGGCCCGAACTTCTATGGCTACACCTTC.

This clone came up a few times. The chain joins TRBV12-3 or TRBV12-4 to TRBJ2-3; D ambiguous. Trimming took 3 bases from V and 7 from J, leaving 5 bases between them. The CDR3 is 11 residues long. Here the CDR3 DNA reads TGTGCCAGCAGTTTTAGTTATACGCAGTATTTT. It encodes CASSFSYTQYF.

This clone was seen a few times. The germline gene is not matched at one end of the junction; a read error may be the cause. The chain carries TRBV20-1 and TRBJ2-7, with unresolved D. The CDR3 runs 11 residues. Per germline, CDR1 DFQATT and CDR2 SNEGSKA (reference sequence). The CDR3 sequence is CSASVSHEQYF. The CDR3 region has the DNA TGCAGTGCTTCGGTCTCCCACGAGCAGTACTTC.

This rearrangement joins TRBV11-2 to TRBJ1-1; D is undetermined. Per the germline V gene, CDR1 is SGHAT and CDR2 is FQNNGV. The germline V and J ends were trimmed by 8 bases and 1 base, with 5 bases remaining between them. This CDR3 contains 11 residues. CDR3 region: CASARNTEAFF. CDR3 sequence (DNA): TGTGCCAGCGCTAGGAACACTGAAGCTTTCTTT.

The chain recombines TRBV7-7 with TRBJ1-1; 7 nucleotides match TRBD1. The CDR3 length is 13 residues. From germline, CDR1 is SSHAT and CDR2 FNYEAQ (reference sequence). The V and J ends lost 1 base and 5 bases, in that order; junction bases with no gene match: 1. The CDR3 sequence is CASSLDRGTEAFF. The CDR3 DNA reads as TGTGCCAGCAGCTTAGACAGGGGAACTGAAGCTTTCTTT.

V gene TRBV6-5 combines with J gene TRBJ1-1; the D is unclear. The germline V gene has CDR1 MNHEY and CDR2 SVGAGI. The CDR3 is 12 amino acids. Trimming took 8 bases from V and 9 from J, leaving 16 bases between them. CDR3 sequence (DNA): TGTGCCAGCTGCTCCTCGACTAACCAAGCTTTCTTT. This translates into CASCSSTNQAFF.

This clone showed up just once. The chain is built from TRBV2 and TRBJ2-5, with a weak D call TRBD1 (6 bases). This CDR3 contains 13 residues. V gave up 10 bases and J gave up 4 bases, with 16 bases separating them. Germline CDR1 is SNHLY and CDR2 is FYNNEI. The CDR3 here is CAISRDNGETQYF. In nucleotides, the CDR3 is TGTGCCATCAGCCGGGACAATGGAGAGACCCAGTACTTC.

The chain recombines TRBV19 with TRBJ2-1, with 9 bases that match TRBD1. The CDR3 covers 15 residues. V gave up 7 bases and J gave up 3 bases; unmatched junction bases: 7. Germline V gene lookup returns CDR1 LNHDA and CDR2 SQIVND (reference sequence). The CDR3 loop reads CASTMGQGNYNEQFF. In DNA form, the CDR3 reads TGTGCCAGTACCATGGGACAGGGAAACTACAATGAGCAGTTCTTC. Based on the CDR3 plus reference TRBV19 and TRBJ2-1, the full variable domain is DGGITQSPKYLFRKEGQNVTLSCEQNLNHDAMYWYRQDPGQGLRLIYYSQIVNDFQKGDIAEGYSVSREKKESFPLTVTSAQKNPTAFYLCASTMGQGNYNEQFFGPGTRLTVL.

The rearrangement uses TRBV5-1 and TRBJ2-3; TRBD2 matches at 7 bases. Trimming cost V 2 bases and J 0 bases; bases outside gene matches: 3. The germline CDR1 and CDR2 sequences are SGHRS and YFSETQ. The CDR3 consists of 15 residues. The CDR3 reads CASSLSGASTDTQYF. DNA of the CDR3: TGCGCCAGCAGCTTAAGCGGGGCGAGCACAGATACGCAGTATTTT.

The chain is built from TRBV11-2 and TRBJ2-1; D unresolved. V lost 1 base and J 0 bases, leaving 10 bases between the germline ends. This CDR3 is built from 16 residues. Germline V CDR1 and CDR2: SGHAT, FQNNGV. The CDR3 region is CASSLGGASSYNEQFF. The CDR3 coding sequence is TGTGCCAGCAGCTTAGGTGGAGCCTCCTCCTACAATGAGCAGTTCTTC.